This T cell receptor beta chain was captured in a study of blood T cell repertoires in COVID-19. Overall study: From the United States, Italy and Spain came samples of acute and convalescent COVID-19. From T cells, B-cell-depleted T cells, or PBMCs came the material, which was cDNA or gDNA.

Patients in Seattle were enrolled during active infection, then followed longitudinally. As concerns this clone: Germline is not matched at one junction end, which may reflect a read error.

From germline, CDR1 is MNHNS and CDR2 SASEGT. CDR3 length equals 14 residues. Authors' data handling: Amplified reference gene primers provided the basis for estimating nucleated cell counts. Here immunoSEQ multiplex PCR was the method, and the copy in TCRdb shows in-frame clones only, minus some. That table furnishes V, J and clone size, whereas the DNA furnished D and trimming. The data contain about 480,000 clones, about 91% of them singletons. Sequencing was performed on peripheral blood. This clonotype originated in a man aged 18 to 35 with COVID-19, enrolled during active disease. J is TRBJ2-7 and V is TRBV6-1; tentative D call: TRBD2 (5 bases). CDR3 sequence (DNA): TGTGCCAGCAGAGAAGGTGCCGCTACGGGGGAGCAGTACTTC. This codes for CASREGAATGEQYF.